The clone carrying this T cell receptor beta chain was counted only a few times. What it binds is not known. A junction end diverges from the germline sequence, so it may reflect a read error. Then a second PCR, running roughly 7 to 11 cycles, was carried out with a sample-barcoded 5' primer and a J-beta primer mix. Template switching added a 12-random-nucleotide identifier to every cDNA molecule. MiXCR, applied by TCRdb to the 5' RACE reads, yields one record per CDR3 protein. The data hold 1.5 million to 2 million distinct CDR3 sequences, with roughly 28% observed a single time. This entry is derived from a study of blood T cells in healthy people across ages. Study-wide points: The percentage of naive T cells correlated strongly with TCR beta diversity.

Looked up from germline, CDR1 is SGHRS and CDR2 is YFSETQ. The CDR3 is made up of 16 amino acids. The chain uses TRBV5-1 and TRBJ2-7; TRBD2 matches 8 bases. The sequence derives from a woman between 25 and 40 years old in good health. Sequences were obtained from blood. For the CDR3, the DNA is TGCGCCGGCAGCCTAGAGAGCGGGGGCCGCTCCTACGAGCAGTACTTC. Its protein is CAGSLESGGRSYEQYF.